This TCR beta chain was retrieved from a study of T cell responses to AZD1222 COVID-19 vaccine. Regarding the study as a whole: Nearly half of the spike-specific TCRs reportedly recognize variant regions that carry no mutations. At baseline, seropositivity was found in only a handful of AZD1222 recipients.

Profiled with immunoSEQ multiplex PCR; TCRdb holds only in-frame clones, not every one. This sample has about 120,000 clones, with about 87% found just once. Germline V gives CDR1 MNHNS, CDR2 SASEGT. There are 12 residues in the CDR3. V trimming: 5 bases; J trimming: 13 bases; junction bases outside the gene matches: 8. This clone was seen just once. Its antigen is as yet unknown. The source was peripheral blood, collected on day 0 of AZD1222 vaccination. The chain recombines TRBV6-1 with TRBJ2-7, with 10 nucleotides matching TRBD2. This receptor was identified in an adult in good health. The CDR3 spells CASSFSGRAQYF. CDR3 nucleotide sequence: TGTGCCAGCAGTTTCAGCGGGAGGGCCCAATACTTC.